The sequence of this T cell receptor (beta chain) was determined in a study of control samples from healthy donors and cancer patients (dated by TCRdb to the early 2020s). Notes on this clone: Its antigen remains undetermined. No much larger clonotype is one base removed from it; base qualities were not supplied.

Libraries were made using the immunoSEQ multiplex PCR assay. This immuneACCESS table, as held by TCRdb, lists in-frame sequences with V and J called but not all clones. Of the missing ones, under half trace to an unresolved V gene in checked studies; the others have no known cause. The sample table records around 17,000 clones; about 88% of these occur just once. 25% to 35% of the sample lies in the top ten. This clonotype was sampled from a man between 60 and 75 years old with head and neck cancer. The sample was PBMCs.

The bases read TGTGCCAGCAGCCCCCGGGGCACACAGGGGGCCAAAAACATTCAGTACTTC. Translated, it reads CASSPRGTQGAKNIQYF. The sequence joins TRBV25-1 to TRBJ2-4; 7 middle bases align to TRBD1. Unmatched junction bases come to 12, with V trimmed by 6 bases and J by 1 base. CDR1 is given as MGHDK and CDR2 as SYGVNS, both from the germline V gene. The CDR3 runs 17 amino acids, cysteine and phenylalanine included. Here the CDR3 DNA is all that survives: 51 bases in frame from base 1.